This T cell receptor (beta chain) appears in the sequencing data of a study of immune cell composition in non-small cell lung cancer. Whole-study results and caveats: Shared sequences between tumour-reactive and dominant in vivo clones were not proven. Roughly 80% of squamous and around 35% of adenocarcinoma cases had tumour-associated clones >0.5%. Tumour TCR-beta clonality showed no significant link to smoking pack-years.

Method: immunoSEQ multiplex PCR; TCRdb's copy keeps in-frame clones and lacks some. The sample has roughly 3,000 clones; approximately 81% are singletons. Remarks on this clone: The antigen is unknown.

Template was genomic DNA from frozen, unsorted single-cell suspensions. Trimming took 1 base from V and 4 from J, leaving 11 bases between them. Per germline, CDR1 LGHNA and CDR2 YSLEER. This CDR3 region has 15 residues. This sequence originates from a human donor with non-small cell lung cancer. The chain couples TRBV4-3 to TRBJ1-5; D not resolved. The sequenced sample consisted of lung tumor tissue. DNA of the CDR3: TGCGCCAGCAGCCAAGTCGGTGGAGGGAATCAGCCCCAGCATTTT. Encoded protein: CASSQVGGGNQPQHF.